This T cell receptor beta chain derives from a study of CD8 T cells in Susac syndrome. This CDR3 has 16 residues. V dropped 3 bases and J dropped 4; count of bases not matched to a gene: 8. Germline lookup yields CDR1 SEHNR and CDR2 FQNEAQ (reference sequence). RNA amounts of about 0.5 to 1 ug underwent reverse transcription with random hexamers. TCRdb passed the immunoSEQ multiplex PCR reads through MiXCR, listing each CDR3 protein once. This sample has about 180,000 distinct CDR3 sequences, with about 95% found just once. Both CD4+ and CD8+ T cells were negatively isolated, and TEMRA cells underwent FACS enrichment.

This sequence was found in a human donor with multiple sclerosis. The chain links TRBV7-9 to TRBJ2-3; 9 nucleotides line up with TRBD1. The sequencing input was CD8+ T cells from PBMCs. CDR3 protein: CASSFSGQGSPDTQYF. CDR3 coding DNA: TGTGCCAGCAGCTTCTCCGGACAGGGGAGCCCAGATACGCAGTATTTT.